This section outlines one T cell receptor beta chain sequence together with its context. Its specificity is unknown. This specimen comes from a study of cytomegalovirus exposure and HLA in healthy donors. Sequencing used immunoSEQ multiplex PCR; TCRdb keeps in-frame clones, though not all of them. The profile covers some 120,000 clones, with about 90% appearing a single time and around 3.4% taken by the ten largest. CDR1 and CDR2 from the germline V gene are SNHLY and FYNNEI. This CDR3 has 16 amino acids. Trimming took 3 bases from V and 2 from J, leaving 13 bases between them. Findings and caveats of the study: Researchers counted about 150 TCR beta chains as cytomegalovirus-associated.

The chain recombines TRBV2 with TRBJ1-4; D ambiguous. The sequencing input was PBMCs. The sequence was collected from a man aged 25-45 years in good health and CMV-seronegative. In DNA form, the CDR3 reads TGTGCCAGCAGTGAGGGCCAAGGGAGGACTAATGAAAAACTGTTTTTT. It is translated as CASSEGQGRTNEKLFF.